The 31 T cell receptor beta chains reported below all come from one sample, sequenced in a study of cytomegalovirus exposure and HLA in healthy donors. The PCR used 60 Vbeta and 13 Jbeta primers. This table comes from immunoSEQ multiplex PCR, and its TCRdb copy is limited to in-frame clones, with some not included. The sample has 60,000 to 80,000 clones. Sequenced input: PBMCs. These receptors originate from a man aged 40-55 years in good health and CMV-seronegative.

The J gene is TRBJ1-2, the V gene TRBV7-2; tentatively, D is TRBD1 (6 bases). The V and J ends lost 1 base and 3 bases respectively, with 9 bases between them. Germline CDR1 and CDR2: SGHTA and FQGNSA. The CDR3 is 14 amino acids. DNA for the CDR3: TGTGCCAGCAGCTTAGAATACAGGGACTATGGCTACACCTTC. This codes for CASSLEYRDYGYTF.

The chain combines TRBV25-1 with TRBJ1-3; unclear D gene. Between the trimmed V and J ends, which lost 3 bases and 2 bases, there was a span of 11 bases. Germline lookup yields CDR1 MGHDK and CDR2 SYGVNS. The CDR3 loop spans 15 amino acids. The CDR3 here is CASSDRGSAGNTIYF. The CDR3 DNA reads TGTGCCAGCAGTGACCGCGGGAGCGCTGGAAACACCATATATTTT.

The chain couples TRBV11-1 to TRBJ1-2, with D perhaps TRBD1 (5 bases). The CDR3 consists of 13 residues. V was trimmed by 10 bases and J by 1 base, leaving 13 bases between them. The germline CDR1 and CDR2 sequences are SGHAT and FQDESV (reference sequence). CDR3 in DNA: TGTGCCACCCAACCCCAGGGTAACTATGGCTACACCTTC. It is translated as CATQPQGNYGYTF.

The genes are TRBV18 and TRBJ1-6, with TRBD1 identical over 7 bases. The CDR3 is made up of 14 amino acids. CDR1 is KGHSH and CDR2 is LQKENI in the germline V gene. V dropped 3 bases and J dropped 9; count of bases not matched to a gene: 5. CDR3 region: CASSPDRAGSPLHF. In DNA, the CDR3 is TGTGCCAGCTCACCCGACAGGGCTGGTTCACCCCTCCACTTT.

The chain uses TRBV7-2 and TRBJ2-1; 12 positions match TRBD2. The V segment lost 5 bases and the J segment 8 bases; nucleotides outside the gene matches: 10. Germline V lookup: CDR1 SGHTA, CDR2 FQGNSA. This CDR3 has 16 residues. Here the CDR3 reads CASSTEGLAGSYEQFF. In DNA form, the CDR3 reads TGTGCCAGCAGCACCGAAGGACTAGCGGGAAGTTATGAGCAGTTCTTC.

V gene TRBV9 combines with J gene TRBJ2-2; 7 positions match TRBD1. From germline, CDR1 is SGDLS and CDR2 YYNGEE. The CDR3 extends over 17 amino acids. V lost 2 bases, J lost 4 bases, and 11 bases stayed unmatched. The CDR3 loop reads CASSVSPRDSGTGELFF. As DNA, the CDR3 is TGTGCCAGCAGCGTCAGCCCCCGGGACAGCGGCACCGGGGAGCTGTTTTTT. Using reference TRBV9 and TRBJ2-2 for the parts outside the CDR3, the full variable domain is DSGVTQTPKHLITATGQRVTLRCSPRSGDLSVYWYQQSLDQGLQFLIQYYNGEERAKGNILERFSAQQFPDLHSELNLSSLELGDSALYFCASSVSPRDSGTGELFFGEGSRLTVL.

The chain links TRBV15 to TRBJ1-5; no firm D call. Germline lookup yields CDR1 LNHNV and CDR2 YYDKDF (reference sequence). This CDR3 region has 15 residues. Trimming stripped 1 base from V and 8 bases from J, with 15 bases between. This CDR3 reads CATSRGAGAVEPQHF. CDR3 in DNA: TGTGCCACCAGCAGAGGGGCAGGTGCCGTAGAGCCCCAGCATTTT.

This chain's CDR3 is CASRGTGVTEAFF. The DNA of the CDR3 is TGTGCCAGCAGGGGGACAGGGGTCACTGAAGCTTTCTTT. The rearrangement joins TRBV2 to TRBJ1-1; the match to TRBD1 covers 10 bases. Germline trimming cut 6 bases from V and 4 bases from J; bases unmatched to any gene: 2. Looked up from germline, CDR1 is SNHLY and CDR2 is FYNNEI. The CDR3 extends over 13 amino acids.

The chain combines TRBV28 with TRBJ2-1; 8 bases line up with TRBD2. The CDR3 consists of 15 residues. After removal of 3 bases from V and 6 bases from J, the junction contained 7 bases not matched to a gene. Germline-derived CDR1 and CDR2 are MDHEN and SYDVKM. The CDR3 DNA follows: TGTGCCAGCAGTTTCGGGGGGGGCACTACCAATGAGCAGTTCTTC. Translating it yields CASSFGGGTTNEQFF.

The rearrangement joins TRBV27 to TRBJ2-2; a possible D gene is TRBD1 (5 bases). With 5 bases removed from V and 0 bases from J, the gap between germline ends came to 10 bases. Germline CDR1 reads MNHEY; CDR2 reads SMNVEV (reference sequence). The length of the CDR3 is 15 residues. The CDR3 spells CASSPETANTGELFF. The CDR3 nucleotides read TGTGCCAGCAGTCCAGAGACAGCGAACACCGGGGAGCTGTTTTTT.

The chain joins TRBV9 to TRBJ2-7; maybe TRBD2 (6 bases). Trimming shortened V by 0 bases and J by 4 bases, and 17 bases separated the two germline ends. Germline V gene data show CDR1 as SGDLS and CDR2 as YYNGEE. There are 16 residues in the CDR3. The CDR3 nucleotides read TGTGCCAGCAGCGTAGGGGGTAGCGGAGGCGTTTACGAGCAGTACTTC. It is translated as CASSVGGSGGVYEQYF.

The chain is built from TRBV19 and TRBJ2-2; TRBD1 aligns across 7 bases. V trimming: 9 bases; J trimming: 4 bases; junction bases outside the gene matches: 5. The length of the CDR3 is 13 residues. Per germline, CDR1 LNHDA and CDR2 SQIVND (reference sequence). DNA of the CDR3: TGTGCCAGCCAGGGACAGTCCACCGGGGAGCTGTTTTTT. This sequence encodes CASQGQSTGELFF.

V usage is TRBV11-2 and J usage is TRBJ1-4; 10 positions match TRBD1. The CDR3 is 16 residues long. The germline V gene has CDR1 SGHAT and CDR2 FQNNGV. Trimming cost V 4 bases and J 8 bases; bases outside gene matches: 10. The CDR3 DNA follows: TGTGCCAGCAGCTATAACTCGGGACAGGGGTGGGAAAAACTGTTTTTT. Encoded protein: CASSYNSGQGWEKLFF.

The chain combines TRBV5-8 with TRBJ2-5, with TRBD2 matching over 8 bases. CDR1 and CDR2 from the germline V gene are SGHTS and YDEGEE. V was pared by 0 bases and J by 4 bases, with 8 bases of the junction left unmatched. CDR3 size: 16 residues. This chain's CDR3 is CASSLGAGATRETQYF. CDR3 coding DNA: TGTGCCAGCAGCTTGGGAGCGGGGGCTACGCGAGAGACCCAGTACTTC.

The chain links TRBV7-9 to TRBJ2-7; 8 bases fit TRBD1. J was trimmed by 6 bases and V by 4 bases; bases with no gene match: 14. CDR1 is SEHNR and CDR2 is FQNEAQ in the germline V gene (reference sequence). The CDR3 totals 16 residues. The CDR3 spells CASSSDPGGVSTEQYF. The CDR3, as DNA: TGTGCCAGCAGCTCAGATCCAGGGGGCGTTTCTACCGAGCAGTACTTC.

The chain has TRBV29-1 and TRBJ2-3; no firm D call. V was trimmed by 3 bases and J by 2 bases, leaving 15 bases between them. There are 15 residues in the CDR3. Germline V gene sequence: CDR1 SQVTM, CDR2 ANQGSEA. The CDR3 DNA sequence: TGCAGCGTTGATTCGATCGCGTCTTCCACAGATACGCAGTATTTT. Translated, it gives CSVDSIASSTDTQYF.

The chain uses TRBV5-1 and TRBJ2-3; 8 bases match TRBD2. Germline CDR1 and CDR2: SGHRS and YFSETQ. The V segment lost 0 bases and the J segment 5 bases; nucleotides outside the gene matches: 8. The CDR3 is made up of 16 amino acids. The CDR3 spells CASSLEWTSLGDTQYF. CDR3 in DNA: TGCGCCAGCAGCTTGGAGTGGACTAGCTTAGGAGATACGCAGTATTTT.

V is TRBV6-5 and J is TRBJ2-7; the D gene is possibly TRBD1 (6 bases). Germline lookup yields CDR1 MNHEY and CDR2 SVGAGI. The CDR3 has 14 amino acids. Trimming removed 5 bases from V and 1 base from J, with 12 bases in between. The CDR3 here is CASSLERGSYEQYF. CDR3 sequence (DNA): TGTGCCAGCAGTCTGGAGAGGGGGTCCTACGAGCAGTACTTC.

The chain is built from TRBV6-1 and TRBJ1-5; the D is unclear. The CDR3 is made up of 10 amino acids. The germline V gene has CDR1 MNHNS and CDR2 SASEGT. CDR3 sequence reads: CDTVHQPQHF. The CDR3 DNA reads as TGTGATACAGTGCATCAGCCCCAGCATTTT.

V gene TRBV28 combines with J gene TRBJ2-3; 9 nucleotides line up with TRBD2. Germline values: CDR1 MDHEN, CDR2 SYDVKM. The CDR3 spans 16 residues. The J segment lost 0 bases and the V segment lost 4 bases, leaving 5 bases of the junction unmatched. DNA of the CDR3: TGTGCCAGCAGTTCACCTAGCGGGACTAGCACAGATACGCAGTATTTT. This translates into CASSSPSGTSTDTQYF.

The chain employs TRBV5-4 and TRBJ2-1; D not certain. V lost 0 bases, J lost 0 bases, and 10 bases lay in between. From germline, CDR1 is SGHNT and CDR2 YYREEE (reference sequence). The CDR3 totals 16 residues. The CDR3 bases are TGTGCCAGCAGCTTGGAACTTATGAGCTCCTACAATGAGCAGTTCTTC. Translated: CASSLELMSSYNEQFF. Looking up the rest from reference TRBV5-4 and TRBJ2-1 gives the full variable domain: ETGVTQSPTHLIKTRGQQVTLRCSSQSGHNTVSWYQQALGQGPQFIFQYYREEENGRGNFPPRFSGLQFPNYSSELNVNALELDDSALYLCASSLELMSSYNEQFFGPGTRLTVL.

CDR3 DNA: TGTGCCAGCAGTTTAGGCGGGAGATCTTACAATGAGCAGTTCTTC. Translating it yields CASSLGGRSYNEQFF. The rearrangement uses TRBV6-6 and TRBJ2-1; 7 bases match TRBD2. The ends lost 4 bases at V and 4 bases at J; junction bases unmatched: 7. The CDR3 is made up of 15 amino acids. Per the germline V gene, CDR1 is MNHNY and CDR2 is SVGAGI (reference sequence).

The chain couples TRBV10-1 to TRBJ2-7; 13 bases line up with TRBD2. With 7 bases clipped from V and 2 bases from J, the junction kept 11 bases outside the gene matches. The CDR3 covers 17 residues. The V gene's germline CDR1 is WNHNN and CDR2 SYGVQD (reference sequence). CDR3 amino acids: CASTGLAGEPVPYEQYF. The CDR3 bases are TGCGCCAGCACTGGACTAGCGGGAGAACCCGTACCCTACGAGCAGTACTTC.

The V gene is TRBV7-2, the J gene TRBJ1-5, with D perhaps TRBD1 (5 bases). The CDR3 is made up of 13 amino acids. The germline V gene has CDR1 SGHTA and CDR2 FQGNSA. Trimming cost V 3 bases and J 5 bases, with 8 bases left between them. The DNA for the CDR3 is TGTGCCAGCAGCTTGGACACCGATCAGCCCCAGCATTTT. This translates into CASSLDTDQPQHF. Full variable domain (remainder filled in from reference TRBV7-2 and TRBJ1-5): GAGVSQSPSNKVTEKGKDVELRCDPISGHTALYWYRQSLGQGLEFLIYFQGNSAPDKSGLPSDRFSAERTGGSVSTLTIQRTQQEDSAVYLCASSLDTDQPQHFGDGTRLSIL.

V usage is TRBV9 and J usage is TRBJ2-5; 7 nucleotides line up with TRBD2. Losses at the gene ends were 0 bases for V and 4 bases for J; bases not matched to a gene: 6. The CDR3 is made up of 15 amino acids. Germline assignment: CDR1 SGDLS and CDR2 YYNGEE. In DNA, the CDR3 is TGTGCCAGCAGCGTAGGGGGCGGGGGACGAGAGACCCAGTACTTC. This sequence encodes CASSVGGGGRETQYF.

The chain combines TRBV5-1 with TRBJ2-1; 7 bases line up with TRBD2. The V segment lost 3 bases and the J segment 6 bases; nucleotides outside the gene matches: 9. The V gene's germline CDR1 is SGHRS and CDR2 YFSETQ. The CDR3 runs 15 residues. The CDR3 bases are TGCGCCAGCAGCTCACTCCGGGACTACACCAATGAGCAGTTCTTC. Encoded protein: CASSSLRDYTNEQFF.

As DNA, the CDR3 is TGTGCCAGCAGTATCTCCTACGAGCAGTACTTC. It is translated as CASSISYEQYF. The J gene is TRBJ2-7, the V gene TRBV5-5, with unresolved D. This CDR3 is 11 amino acids long. Germline loops: CDR1 SGHKS, CDR2 YYEKEE (reference sequence). V shed 5 bases and J shed 0 bases, with 3 bases lying between them.

The rearrangement joins TRBV9 to TRBJ2-3; the match to TRBD2 covers 8 bases. CDR1 is SGDLS, CDR2 YYNGEE, per germline. Unmatched junction bases numbered 12, after V lost 7 bases and J lost 2 bases. This CDR3 comprises 16 residues. CDR3 protein: CASALGLAGFTDTQYF. In DNA form, the CDR3 reads TGTGCCAGCGCCCTGGGGCTAGCGGGTTTCACAGATACGCAGTATTTT.

Points on this clone: Other DNA sequences from this sample encode an identical CDR3 as well. The chain recombines TRBV4-2 with TRBJ1-1, with D possibly matching TRBD1 (5 bases). CDR3 length equals 16 residues. V was trimmed by 5 bases and J by 3 bases, leaving 19 bases between them. The germline V gene encodes CDR1 LGHNA and CDR2 YNFKEQ. CDR3 sequence (DNA): TGTGCCAGCAGCTTACTCAGCGGGGGATTTCACACTGAAGCTTTCTTT. Residues: CASSLLSGGFHTEAFF.

The chain carries TRBV19 and TRBJ1-6, with 12 positions matching TRBD1. The CDR3 is 16 residues long. Per the germline V gene, CDR1 is LNHDA and CDR2 is SQIVND (reference sequence). J lost 7 bases, V lost 5 bases, and 6 bases had no gene match. This CDR3 is CASSPGQGALNSPLHF. The DNA of the CDR3 is TGTGCCAGTAGTCCGGGACAGGGGGCCTTGAATTCACCCCTCCACTTT.

The genes are TRBV27 and TRBJ2-5; a weak D match, TRBD1 (6 bases). Trimming took 4 bases from V and 5 from J, leaving 14 bases between them. The CDR3 contains 14 residues. Germline V lookup: CDR1 MNHEY, CDR2 SMNVEV (reference sequence). In DNA, the CDR3 is TGTGCCAGCAGTTCCTTGACAGGACGGGAGACCCAGTACTTC. Translating it yields CASSSLTGRETQYF.